What follows describes a single T cell receptor (beta chain). The table came from immunoSEQ multiplex PCR; TCRdb's copy has only in-frame clones and leaves some out. The top ten clones hold under 3% of a sample with 300,000 to 350,000 clones, over 70% of them seen once. The data were obtained in a study of blood T cell repertoires in COVID-19. Across the whole study: Acute and convalescent COVID-19 samples came from the United States, Italy and Spain.

CDR1 and CDR2 from the germline V gene are SGHTA and FQGNSA. The CDR3 length is 15 residues. Trimming took off 7 bases at V and 6 bases at J, with 18 bases between the two ends. J is TRBJ2-2 and V is TRBV7-2; D perhaps matches TRBD2 (6 bases). Sequences were obtained from peripheral blood. The sequence derives from a man younger than 45 with active or convalescent COVID-19. The CDR3 DNA is TGTGCCAGCAACCAAGCGGGCCTCTGGGCCGGGGAGCTGTTTTTT. It is translated as CASNQAGLWAGELFF. The complete variable domain, with remaining parts taken from reference TRBV7-2 and TRBJ2-2, reads GAGVSQSPSNKVTEKGKDVELRCDPISGHTALYWYRQSLGQGLEFLIYFQGNSAPDKSGLPSDRFSAERTGGSVSTLTIQRTQQEDSAVYLCASNQAGLWAGELFFGEGSRLTVL.